The 11 T cell receptor beta chains listed next were all sequenced from one sample in a study of T cells after yellow fever vaccination. TCRdb re-called the 5' RACE reads through MiXCR, storing one row per CDR3 protein. This table holds about 240,000 distinct CDR3 sequences, about 7.1% found once. This material consisted of CD4+ T cells sorted from PBMCs, taken 15 days after the yellow fever booster vaccination. These receptors were taken from a man aged 25-45 years who received the YFV17D yellow fever vaccine.

The chain joins TRBV12-3 or TRBV12-4 to TRBJ2-5, with 7 bases that match TRBD1. The V and J ends lost 6 bases and 2 bases, in that order; junction bases with no gene match: 0. The CDR3 is made up of 12 amino acids. The CDR3: CASSRGQETQYF. The CDR3 region has the DNA TGTGCCAGCAGCAGGGGGCAAGAGACCCAGTACTTC.

This clonotype was found a few times. The rearrangement joins TRBV7-8 to TRBJ2-7, with unresolved D. Trimming pared 6 bases from V and 3 bases from J, leaving 18 bases between. The CDR3 has 15 residues. The germline V gene encodes CDR1 SGHVS and CDR2 FQNEAQ. The CDR3 coding sequence is TGTGCCAGCAGTTCCCCGACGGCTTTTGGCTACGAGCAGTACTTC. Its protein product is CASSSPTAFGYEQYF.

The genes are TRBV10-3 and TRBJ2-2, with TRBD2 identical over 8 bases. Germline CDR1 is ENHRY and CDR2 is SYGVKD. The junction had 10 bases not matched to a gene; V was cut back by 3 bases and J by 7 bases. The CDR3 covers 16 residues. This CDR3 reads CAISEGLAISGGELFF. DNA of the CDR3: TGTGCCATCAGTGAAGGACTAGCCATATCTGGCGGGGAGCTGTTTTTT.

This clonotype was seen only a few times. The rearrangement joins TRBV12-3 or TRBV12-4 to TRBJ2-1; TRBD2 aligns across 9 bases. The CDR3 length is 14 residues. V shed 5 bases, J shed 12 bases, and the junction held 11 bases outside the gene matches. CDR3 DNA sequence: TGTGCCAGCAGTCTCTCAAGCGGGAGGCCGGGGCAGTTCTTC. Its protein is CASSLSSGRPGQFF.

The chain is built from TRBV11-3 and TRBJ2-3; D remains ambiguous. Germline CDR1 is SGHNT and CDR2 is YENEEA. The ends were cut back, 0 bases at V and 1 base at J, with 5 bases in the middle. The CDR3 has 14 amino acids. The CDR3 spells CASSLDSGTDTQYF. The CDR3 DNA reads TGTGCCAGCAGCTTAGATTCGGGCACAGATACGCAGTATTTT.

This clonotype was recorded at least ten times. This chain uses TRBV20-1 with TRBJ2-7; no clear D. This CDR3 contains 13 residues. V lost 0 bases to trimming and J lost 2 bases, with 8 bases between them. The germline gives CDR1 DFQATT, CDR2 SNEGSKA (reference sequence). The CDR3: CSARDSRAYEQYF. In DNA form, the CDR3 reads TGCAGTGCTAGAGATTCCCGGGCCTACGAGCAGTACTTC.

This clonotype was observed a handful of times. V gene TRBV5-6 combines with J gene TRBJ2-4, with D possibly being TRBD2 (6 bases). Trimming took 0 bases from V and 9 from J, leaving 19 bases between them. Germline V gene sequence: CDR1 SGHDT, CDR2 YYEEEE. There are 16 residues in the CDR3. The CDR3 sequence: CASSLAGVSSGFIQYF. The CDR3 coding sequence is TGTGCCAGCAGCTTGGCGGGAGTGTCCTCGGGATTCATTCAGTACTTC.

Only a few counts were recorded for this clonotype. The genes are TRBV5-1 and TRBJ2-5, with TRBD1 matching over 9 bases. The V and J ends lost 0 bases and 5 bases, in that order; junction bases with no gene match: 8. Germline-derived CDR1 and CDR2 are SGHRS and YFSETQ. CDR3 size: 16 residues. Here the CDR3 reads CASSLAGQGAPETQYF. The CDR3 DNA follows: TGCGCCAGCAGCTTGGCGGGACAGGGAGCTCCGGAGACCCAGTACTTC.

This clonotype was found many times. This chain links TRBV15 with TRBJ2-7; the D is unclear. V dropped 0 bases and J dropped 2 bases, with 5 bases sitting between them. This CDR3 is 13 amino acids long. Germline V CDR1 and CDR2: LNHNV, YYDKDF (reference sequence). The chain's CDR3 is CATSRDLAYEQYF. CDR3 sequence (DNA): TGTGCCACCAGCAGAGATCTGGCCTACGAGCAGTACTTC. The full variable domain, in which reference TRBV15 and TRBJ2-7 provide the parts outside the CDR3, is DAMVIQNPRYQVTQFGKPVTLSCSQTLNHNVMYWYQQKSSQAPKLLFHYYDKDFNNEADTPDNFQSRRPNTSFCFLDIRSPGLGDTAMYLCATSRDLAYEQYFGPGTRLTVT.

V is TRBV7-3 and J is TRBJ2-2; no firm D call. Germline CDR1 reads SGHTA; CDR2 reads FQGTGA. This CDR3 comprises 18 residues. Trimming removed 5 bases at V and 2 bases at J, with 21 bases between. The CDR3 region has the DNA TGTGCCAGCAGCCCGTGTTTTACGGGTCGTTGCAACACCGGGGAGCTGTTTTTT. The encoded protein is CASSPCFTGRCNTGELFF.

This clonotype was observed many times. The rearrangement joins TRBV5-1 to TRBJ2-7, with a possible D match to TRBD2 (6 bases). This CDR3 region has 15 residues. V dropped 4 bases and J dropped 4 bases, with 18 bases sitting between them. In germline, CDR1 is SGHRS, CDR2 YFSETQ. The chain's CDR3 is CASSRDQGGYYEQYF. The CDR3 bases are TGCGCCAGCAGCAGGGACCAGGGAGGATATTACGAGCAGTACTTC. The complete variable domain, with remaining parts taken from reference TRBV5-1 and TRBJ2-7, reads KAGVTQTPRYLIKTRGQQVTLSCSPISGHRSVSWYQQTPGQGLQFLFEYFSETQRNKGNFPGRFSGRQFSNSRSEMNVSTLELGDSALYLCASSRDQGGYYEQYFGPGTRLTVT.